Presented here are 11 T cell receptor beta chains from one specimen sequenced in a study of CD8 T cells in ankylosing spondylitis. Notes on the study in general: Several highly homologous variants made up a TCR beta motif that seemed to typify ankylosing spondylitis blood.

Each CDR3 protein is one row after TCRdb ran MiXCR on the 5' RACE reads. The profile shows 670,000 or so distinct CDR3 sequences, roughly 19% of them singletons. Their antigens are not known. Sequencing used blood, either unsorted or a sorted T cell fraction (not recorded which). Receptors originate from a male donor with ankylosing spondylitis.

This clonotype was seen a handful of times. This chain connects TRBV20-1 to TRBJ1-6; TRBD1 might be the D (5 bases). The V gene lost 5 bases and the J gene lost 7 bases, with 15 bases spanning the gap. The CDR3 length is 14 residues. CDR1 is DFQATT and CDR2 is SNEGSKA in the germline V gene (reference sequence). The DNA for the CDR3 is TGCAGTGCTCCCGTAGGGGCAGTAAATTCACCCCTCCACTTT. This gives the protein CSAPVGAVNSPLHF.

The sample holds a few counts of this clonotype. The chain recombines TRBV11-2 with TRBJ2-3; 7 bases fit TRBD2. The length of the CDR3 is 15 residues. Germline values: CDR1 SGHAT, CDR2 FQNNGV. J lost 2 bases, V lost 5 bases, and 7 bases had no gene match. This chain's CDR3 is CASSTGGRNTDTQYF. In nucleotides, the CDR3 is TGTGCCAGCAGCACGGGGGGTCGGAACACAGATACGCAGTATTTT.

The CDR3 bases are TGCGCCAGCAGCCAAGATCCCGGGGGGCGAGGGTACGAGCAGTACTTC. Translated, it gives CASSQDPGGRGYEQYF. The chain recombines TRBV4-1 with TRBJ2-7, with a possible D match to TRBD2 (7 bases). CDR1 MGHRA and CDR2 YSYEKL come from the germline V gene. The ends were cut back, 0 bases at V and 4 bases at J, with 16 bases in the middle. The CDR3 spans 16 residues.

V gene TRBV10-3 combines with J gene TRBJ1-1; no definite D call. Germline CDR1 reads ENHRY; CDR2 reads SYGVKD. V was trimmed by 3 bases and J by 1 base, leaving 9 bases between them. This CDR3 is built from 14 residues. CDR3 in DNA: TGTGCCATCAGTGAACTGCAGAAGAACACTGAAGCTTTCTTT. Translation gives CAISELQKNTEAFF.

The CDR3 sequence is CASSHGTSGVSSYNEQFF. CDR3 nucleotide sequence: TGTGCCAGTTCGCACGGGACTAGCGGGGTGTCCTCCTACAATGAGCAGTTCTTC. The V gene is TRBV12-3 or TRBV12-4, the J gene TRBJ2-1; 13 bases are a match to TRBD2. V shed 9 bases, J shed 0 bases, and the junction held 11 bases outside the gene matches. The CDR3 runs 18 residues.

V is TRBV12-3 or TRBV12-4 and J is TRBJ1-3, with D perhaps TRBD1 (5 bases). V shed 3 bases and J shed 2 bases, with 14 bases lying between them. The CDR3 has 16 residues. As DNA, the CDR3 is TGTGCCAGCAGTTTGACGGGACCAGCCGCTGGAAACACCATATATTTT. Amino acids: CASSLTGPAAGNTIYF.

V is TRBV9 and J is TRBJ1-3, with D unclear. The V gene's germline CDR1 is SGDLS and CDR2 YYNGEE. Trimming took 0 bases from V and 3 from J, leaving 10 bases between them. The CDR3 has 15 amino acids. The CDR3 nucleotides read TGTGCCAGCAGCGTAGGCACGTTAGGTGGAAACACCATATATTTT. This codes for CASSVGTLGGNTIYF.

The CDR3 loop reads CASSAQGASSYNEQFF. The CDR3 DNA reads TGTGCCAGCAGTGCCCAAGGTGCTAGCTCCTACAATGAGCAGTTCTTC. V and J are TRBV9 and TRBJ2-1; D not certain. V lost 5 bases and J lost 0, with 15 bases in between. Germline V gene lookup returns CDR1 SGDLS and CDR2 YYNGEE. The CDR3 loop spans 16 amino acids.

The CDR3 nucleotides are TGCGCCAGCAGCTTGGTTCCCTGGTCCCCTGAAGCTTTCTTT. Encoded protein: CASSLVPWSPEAFF. The rearrangement joins TRBV5-1 to TRBJ1-1; the D is unclear. V was cut by 0 bases and J by 6 bases, with 12 bases left in between. The CDR3 totals 14 residues. Germline V lookup: CDR1 SGHRS, CDR2 YFSETQ.

This clonotype was picked up a small number of times. The chain is built from TRBV2 and TRBJ2-7; 10 bases are a match to TRBD1. Trimming at V came to 4 bases and at J to 4 bases, leaving 4 bases not matched to a gene. CDR1 is SNHLY, CDR2 FYNNEI, per germline. The CDR3 has 14 residues. The CDR3 coding sequence is TGTGCCAGCAGTGGACAGGGGGCTACGTACGAGCAGTACTTC. It codes for CASSGQGATYEQYF.

In the case of this clonotype: A junction boundary mismatches the germline segment, possibly from a read error. The chain links TRBV12-3 or TRBV12-4 to TRBJ1-3; 7 bases match TRBD1. This CDR3 has 18 amino acids. CDR3 residues: CTSCLKSYRQGSGNTIYF. The CDR3 nucleotides are TGTACCAGCTGTTTAAAATCTTATCGACAGGGCTCTGGAAACACCATATATTTT.